This TCR beta chain originates from a study of technical replicates of blood from a few donors. This clone occurred once. Repertoires were generated with immunoSEQ multiplex PCR, while TCRdb's copy carries only in-frame clones and drops some. The sample has 45,000 to 65,000 clones; roughly 92% are singletons. The material sequenced was T cells isolated from PBMCs. This receptor was obtained from a human donor in good health.

The CDR3 is CASGTGDEKLFF. The CDR3 coding sequence is TGTGCCAGCGGGACAGGGGATGAAAAACTGTTTTTT. The chain couples TRBV11-3 to TRBJ1-4; 10 nucleotides agree with TRBD1. CDR1 is SGHNT, CDR2 YENEEA, per germline. There are 12 residues in the CDR3. J gave up 6 bases and V 8 bases, and 0 bases lay outside the gene matches. Full variable domain (rest looked up from reference TRBV11-3 and TRBJ1-4): EAGVVQSPRYKIIEKKQPVAFWCNPISGHNTLYWYLQNLGQGPELLIRYENEEAVDDSQLPKDRFSAERLKGVDSTLKIQPAELGDSAVYLCASGTGDEKLFFGSGTQLSVL.